The 2 T cell receptor beta chains reported below all come from one sample, sequenced in a study of blood T cell repertoires in COVID-19. Data came from immunoSEQ multiplex PCR; TCRdb stores just in-frame clones and leaves some out. The table lists some 410,000 clones, around nine tenths of them singletons. The specimen sequenced was PBMCs or T cells enriched from blood (not recorded which). The receptors were sampled from a woman in her twenties or thirties with acute COVID-19.

The chain has TRBV27 and TRBJ1-4, with 8 bases identical to TRBD1. The CDR3 is 17 residues long. In germline, CDR1 is MNHEY, CDR2 SMNVEV (reference sequence). Unmatched junction bases numbered 8, after V lost 3 bases and J lost 2 bases. The DNA for the CDR3 is TGTGCCAGCAGTTTCCACCGGACAGGGAACACTAATGAAAAACTGTTTTTT. It yields the protein CASSFHRTGNTNEKLFF.

This rearrangement joins TRBV6-5 to TRBJ2-7, with 9 bases that match TRBD1. Germline V gene sequence: CDR1 MNHEY, CDR2 SVGAGI. This CDR3 comprises 12 residues. Trimming removed 8 bases from V and 4 bases from J; junction bases left unmatched: 3. CDR3 sequence (DNA): TGTGCCAGCCAGACAGGGGGGTACGAGCAGTACTTC. Translated: CASQTGGYEQYF.